The sequence of this T cell receptor (beta chain) was determined in a study of blood T cell repertoires in COVID-19. In the study overall: Collection of acute and convalescent COVID-19 samples took place in the United States, Italy and Spain. Nucleic acid was either cDNA or gDNA, and it came from T cells, B-cell-depleted T cells, or PBMCs.

Under the authors' procedure: Estimated nucleated cell counts came from reference gene primer amplification. The repertoire was sequenced with immunoSEQ multiplex PCR; TCRdb's copy has only in-frame clones and lacks some. V and J calls and clone size come straight from that table; D and trimming were deduced from the DNA. This sample has fewer than 250,000 clones, with about 83% found just once. Germline V gene sequence: CDR1 KGHSH, CDR2 LQKENI. The CDR3 length is 16 residues. The V and J ends lost 1 base and 0 bases, in that order; junction bases with no gene match: 2. Sequenced: peripheral blood. This TCR derives from a human donor in a cohort sampled during active COVID-19. The rearrangement links TRBV18 to TRBJ2-2; 7 nucleotides agree with TRBD1. CDR3 nucleotides: TGTGCCAGCTCACCACAGGGGGCATCGAACACCGGGGAGCTGTTTTTT. Residues: CASSPQGASNTGELFF.